The clone carrying this T cell receptor (beta chain) was seen a handful of times. The antigen is undetermined. The TCR alpha and TCR beta cDNA libraries, bearing sample barcodes and UMIs, were generated by 5'RACE using constant-segment primers. A single record per CDR3 protein comes from TCRdb applying MiXCR to the 5' RACE reads. Of about half a million distinct CDR3 sequences listed, 15% to 20% were seen once; the top ten hold 9% to 15%. This entry is derived from a study of T-cell memory formation after mild COVID-19. The V end lost 8 bases, the J end lost 4 bases, and 14 bases lay between the germline ends. CDR3 length: 13 amino acids. The study, taken as a whole, reports: Contracting CD8+ clones were enriched in EMRA, CD4+ mainly in CM and EM. Detection of some responders pre-infection suggested pre-existing cross-reactive memory T cells participated.

The sequenced sample was PBMCs or a T cell subset sorted from them (not recorded which). The chain employs TRBV12-3 or TRBV12-4 and TRBJ1-2; the D gene is possibly TRBD1 (5 bases). This clonotype was obtained from an adult woman who had mild COVID-19 (a few samples of this study predate the infection). Cell type and time point are not known. Here the CDR3 DNA reads TGTGCCAGCTCGAGGAGGGACGGCTATGGCTACACCTTC. Protein sequence: CASSRRDGYGYTF.